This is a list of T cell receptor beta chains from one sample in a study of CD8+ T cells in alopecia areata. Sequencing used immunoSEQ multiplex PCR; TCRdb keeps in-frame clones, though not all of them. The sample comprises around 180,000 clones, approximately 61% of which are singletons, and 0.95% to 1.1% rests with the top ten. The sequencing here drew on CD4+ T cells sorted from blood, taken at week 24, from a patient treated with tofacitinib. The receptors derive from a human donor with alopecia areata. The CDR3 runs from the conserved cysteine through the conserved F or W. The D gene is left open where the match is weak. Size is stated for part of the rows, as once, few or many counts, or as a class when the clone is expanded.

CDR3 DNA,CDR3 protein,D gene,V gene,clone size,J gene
TGTGCCAGCTCACCAGGAGGGCGCAATCAGCCCCAGCATTTT,CASSPGGRNQPQHF,-,TRBV18,-,TRBJ1-5
TGTGCCATCAGTGTGTTAGACGGGGAGGCAGATACGCAGTATTTT,CAISVLDGEADTQYF,-,TRBV10-3,few,TRBJ2-3
TGCGCCAGCAGCCAAGGGACAGGGGTCGATGGCTACACCTTC,CASSQGTGVDGYTF,TRBD1,TRBV5-1,-,TRBJ1-2
TGCAGCGTTGACGGGAACACTAACTATGGCTACACCTTC,CSVDGNTNYGYTF,-,TRBV29-1,few,TRBJ1-2
-,CSVEVGQGADAF,-,TRBV29-1,-,TRBJ1-2
TGCGCCAGCAGCCTCGGGACTAGCGGGGACGAGCAGTACTTC,CASSLGTSGDEQYF,TRBD2,TRBV5-1,few,TRBJ2-7
TGTGCCTGGACGGACAGGAGAGGCTACACCTTC,CAWTDRRGYTF,TRBD1,TRBV30,-,TRBJ1-2
TGTGCCAGCAGTTTTGATGGTGAGACCCAGTACTTC,CASSFDGETQYF,-,TRBV27,-,TRBJ2-5
TGTGCCAGCAGTCCAAGCATAGGGCCCAAAAACATTCAGTACTTC,CASSPSIGPKNIQYF,-,TRBV27,-,TRBJ2-4
TGCAGCCCCCTTGCTGGCAGAGCTAACTATGGCTACACCTTC,CSPLAGRANYGYTF,-,TRBV29-1,-,TRBJ1-2
TGTGCCAGCGAGAGGGCGCGCACGGGTGAGCAGTTCTTC,CASERARTGEQFF,-,TRBV2,-,TRBJ2-1
TGTGCCAGCAGCTTAGGGTTAGCGGAGACCAATGAGCAGTTCTTC,CASSLGLAETNEQFF,-,TRBV11-2,few,TRBJ2-1
TGTGCCAGCAGCTTGATGGGGGTAGGTTCGTATGAGCAGTTCTTC,CASSLMGVGSYEQFF,-,TRBV11-2,-,TRBJ2-1
TGTGCTAGTGGTTTGGAAAGGACTCCCCGCGAGACCCAGTACTTC,CASGLERTPRETQYF,-,TRBV12-5,-,TRBJ2-5
TGTGCCAGCAGCAAGGGGTTCGGTTCACCCCTCCACTTT,CASSKGFGSPLHF,-,TRBV5-6,-,TRBJ1-6
TGTGCCAGCAGCGCAGACAGCAACTATGGCTACACCTTC,CASSADSNYGYTF,-,TRBV2,-,TRBJ1-2
TGTGCCAGCAGCTTGACTAGCGGGGGGCTTAATGAGCAGTTCTTC,CASSLTSGGLNEQFF,TRBD2,TRBV5-6,-,TRBJ2-1
TGTGCCAGCAGTTACCAGGGTATGAACACTGAAGCTTTCTTT,CASSYQGMNTEAFF,-,TRBV6-5,once,TRBJ1-1
TGTGCCAGCAAGAACATAAGCACAGATACGCAGTATTTT,CASKNISTDTQYF,-,TRBV5-6,few,TRBJ2-3
TGTGCCGGCAGCCCGGACAGTCGAGGCACCGGGGAGCTGTTTTTT,CAGSPDSRGTGELFF,-,TRBV9,-,TRBJ2-2
TGTGCCAGCAGCAACCCAGACCCGGGGAACACTGAAGCTTTCTTT,CASSNPDPGNTEAFF,-,TRBV25-1,-,TRBJ1-1
TGCAGCGCCCACAGGGGGAGCGCAGATACGCAGTATTTT,CSAHRGSADTQYF,TRBD1,TRBV29-1,few,TRBJ2-3
TGTGCCAGCAGTGAAAGAGGAGGACAGTCGAGCTACACCTTC,CASSERGGQSSYTF,-,TRBV25-1,-,TRBJ1-2
TGCAGCGTGACACACGGAGATACGCAGTATTTT,CSVTHGDTQYF,-,TRBV29-1,few,TRBJ2-3
TGTGCGACGGGACAGGGAAATGGCTACACCTTC,CATGQGNGYTF,TRBD1,TRBV19,few,TRBJ1-2
TGCAGCGCTGGGGACAGGCGGAACACTGAAGCTTTCTTT,CSAGDRRNTEAFF,TRBD1,TRBV29-1,-,TRBJ1-1
TGCAGCGTTGAGTCGGGGGACGCTGGGGCCAACGTCCTGACTTTC,CSVESGDAGANVLTF,-,TRBV29-1,-,TRBJ2-6
TGCGCCAGCAGCCCCCAGGGTGCCCTAGCCAAAAACATTCAGTACTTC,CASSPQGALAKNIQYF,-,TRBV4-3,-,TRBJ2-4
TGTGCCAGCAGCCTAACTCACCTGGGACAGGGGACAAATGAGCAGTTCTTC,CASSLTHLGQGTNEQFF,TRBD1,TRBV9,-,TRBJ2-1
TGCGCCAGCAGCCAGGGGGTGTCCTACGAGCAGTACTTC,CASSQGVSYEQYF,-,TRBV4-3,few,TRBJ2-7
TGTGCCAGCTCACGGGGGACTATGGAGACCCAGTACTTC,CASSRGTMETQYF,TRBD2,TRBV18,-,TRBJ2-5
TGTGCCAGCAGCCAAAGCTTAACAGTCGCCGACCGTAAAAATTATGGCTACACCTTC,CASSQSLTVADRKNYGYTF,-,TRBV4-2,few,TRBJ1-2
TGTGCCAGCAGTGAAGGAGCGGGGGCTATCGAGCAGTACTTC,CASSEGAGAIEQYF,TRBD2,TRBV25-1,-,TRBJ2-7
TGTGCCAGCTCCGCAGCCGCGTGGGGTGAAAAACTGTTTTTT,CASSAAAWGEKLFF,-,TRBV27,-,TRBJ1-4
TGTGCCTGGAGTGTACGTCTTGGGGGGGCAGGGCAGTTCTTC,CAWSVRLGGAGQFF,-,TRBV30,-,TRBJ2-1
TGTGCCACCAGCAGAGATCTGGCAGGGATGGCCGGGGAGCTGTTTTTT,CATSRDLAGMAGELFF,-,TRBV15,few,TRBJ2-2
TGTGCCAGCGTTGGTAGCGGGGGGGCCCGGGGAGGGGCCAACGTCCTGACTTTC,CASVGSGGARGGANVLTF,TRBD2,TRBV2,few,TRBJ2-6
TGTGCCAGCAGTCGACAGGCGCAGGACTATGGCTACACCTTC,CASSRQAQDYGYTF,-,TRBV7-9,-,TRBJ1-2
TGTGCCAGCTCACCACTACCCGGGACAGGGAACGCTGAAGCTTTCTTT,CASSPLPGTGNAEAFF,TRBD1,TRBV18,-,TRBJ1-1
TGTGCCAGCAGTTACTCGAGACTAGGGCATTCCTACGAGCAGTACTTC,CASSYSRLGHSYEQYF,-,TRBV6-6,-,TRBJ2-7
TGCAGCGTAAGGACGGACGACAATCAGCCCCAGCATTTT,CSVRTDDNQPQHF,-,TRBV29-1,-,TRBJ1-5
TGTGCCAGCAGCTTATTGGTAACTCCAGATACGCAGTATTTT,CASSLLVTPDTQYF,-,TRBV7-2,-,TRBJ2-3
TGCAGCGTTGAAGCTAGAAGAGTGAACACTGAAGCTTTCTTT,CSVEARRVNTEAFF,-,TRBV29-1,few,TRBJ1-1
TGTGCCAGCAGGGACACGAACACTGAAGCTTTCTTT,CASRDTNTEAFF,-,TRBV27,-,TRBJ1-1
TGCGCCAGCAGCCAAGATCTTTCGGCGGCCCTAGCGTCAGGGGAGACCCAGTACTTC,CASSQDLSAALASGETQYF,-,TRBV4-3,-,TRBJ2-5
TGTGCCACCAGCAGCGACCGCCCCACCGGGGCCAACGTCCTGACTTTC,CATSSDRPTGANVLTF,-,TRBV15,few,TRBJ2-6
TGCGCCAGCAGCTTAGCGGGGGGGCCCTTAAATGAGCAGTTCTTC,CASSLAGGPLNEQFF,TRBD2,TRBV4-3,once,TRBJ2-1
TGCAGTGCTAGGCCTGGCTACACCTTC,CSARPGYTF,-,TRBV20-1,once,TRBJ1-2
TGCGCCAGCACCATGACCTCTGGGGCCAACGTCCTGACTTTC,CASTMTSGANVLTF,-,TRBV5-1,-,TRBJ2-6
TGTGCCAGCAGTGAGACCAGGGTAAGCAATGAGCAGTTCTTC,CASSETRVSNEQFF,-,TRBV25-1,-,TRBJ2-1
TGTGCCAGCAGCCAAGAGACAGGGGGCGAGCAGTACTTC,CASSQETGGEQYF,TRBD1,TRBV4-2,-,TRBJ2-7
TGTGCCATCAGTGGGGACCCTAGGGATACGCAGTATTTT,CAISGDPRDTQYF,-,TRBV10-3,-,TRBJ2-3
TGTGCCAGCAGCCAGACGAACGGGGTCACTGAAGCTTTCTTT,CASSQTNGVTEAFF,-,TRBV14,-,TRBJ1-1
TGTGCCAGCAGCCAAGACCTTAGGGATACGCAGTATTTT,CASSQDLRDTQYF,-,TRBV14,-,TRBJ2-3
TGCAGCGGCAGGGACTCGGGCGGGGAGCTGTTTTTT,CSGRDSGGELFF,-,TRBV29-1,-,TRBJ2-2